This T cell receptor beta chain was sequenced for a study of T cells in localized non-small cell lung cancer. Libraries were prepared by immunoSEQ multiplex PCR; TCRdb keeps only in-frame clonotypes and omits some of them. The sample records roughly 26,000 clones, 75% to 90% being singletons. The CDR3 spans 15 residues. From germline, CDR1 is SGHTA and CDR2 FQGTGA. Between the trimmed V and J ends, which lost 3 bases and 2 bases, there was a span of 10 bases. The sequences come from peripheral blood, collected before any cancer treatment. The receptor was derived from a female donor over 55 with stage II squamous cell lung carcinoma. The rearrangement joins TRBV7-3 to TRBJ2-2; no clear D. The CDR3 DNA sequence: TGTGCCAGCAGCTTGTCCGGCAGAAACACCGGGGAGCTGTTTTTT. Protein sequence: CASSLSGRNTGELFF.